Here is one T cell receptor beta chain with its context. Its antigen remains unknown. CDR3 size: 18 residues. Germline loops: CDR1 MGHRA, CDR2 YSYEKL. J was trimmed by 0 bases and V by 1 base; bases with no gene match: 4. This entry comes from a study of cytomegalovirus exposure and HLA in healthy donors. Study summary: A later analysis reported the same platform for the roughly 110 validation repertoires and the 666 first-cohort repertoires.

Profiled with immunoSEQ multiplex PCR; TCRdb holds only in-frame clones, not every one. The sample yields 150,000 to 200,000 clones, around nine tenths seen once. Whole-study findings and limits: Among the CMV-associated chains, three were confirmed in vitro as specific for CMV antigens. Many donors shared some public TCRs, even though most TCR sequences were rare.

The J gene is TRBJ2-6, the V gene TRBV4-1, with TRBD2 matching over 9 bases. The sequenced material came from PBMCs. The sequence derives from a woman under 40 in good health and CMV-seronegative. In DNA form, the CDR3 reads TGCGCCAGCAGCCAAGGAAGCGGGGGGATCTCTGGGGCCAACGTCCTGACTTTC. Amino acids: CASSQGSGGISGANVLTF.